This TCR beta chain was identified in a study of T cell changes during pregnancy in multiple sclerosis (dated by TCRdb to the late 2010s). Study-wide context: The study looked at changes in the T cell repertoire across pregnancy in women with multiple sclerosis.

The germline V gene provides CDR1 ENHRY and CDR2 SYGVKD. Germline trimming: 10 bases from V, 0 bases from J; junction bases outside gene matches: 3. From the cysteine through the phenylalanine, the CDR3 covers 13 amino acids. CDR3 DNA only is kept here, 39 bases in frame from base 1. Concerning this clone itself: This clone's antigen is unknown. No much larger clonotype is one base removed from it; base qualities were not supplied.

Library preparation used the immunoSEQ multiplex PCR assay. What TCRdb holds here is the immuneACCESS table cut down to in-frame rearrangements. Part of the clones is not present; checked against another copy, under half of the missing clones reflect an unresolved V gene, and the others are unexplained. For this sample there are some 44,000 clones; about nine tenths appear just once. The top ten constitute 0.9% to 1.5% of the sample. The receptor chain draws on TRBV10-3 and TRBJ1-5; 7 bases in the junction line up with TRBD1. This specimen consisted of CD4+ T cells from peripheral blood mononuclear cells, obtained in the second trimester of pregnancy. This receptor was identified in a female donor with multiple sclerosis, enrolled in a pregnancy study. The bases read TGTGCCACCAGGGACAGTAGCAATCAGCCCCAGCATTTT. This translates into CATRDSSNQPQHF.